Presented here are 25 T cell receptor beta chains from one specimen sequenced in a study of blood T cell repertoires in COVID-19. TCRdb's table, derived via immunoSEQ multiplex PCR, lists solely in-frame clones and lacks some. The sample contains 130,000 or so clones, 88% of which appear only once. The sample comprised peripheral blood. The source of these receptors is a man between 65 and 85 years old with active COVID-19.

The chain employs TRBV4-1 and TRBJ1-1; maybe TRBD1 (6 bases). The ends were cut back, 7 bases at V and 0 bases at J, with 15 bases in the middle. Germline CDR1 MGHRA, CDR2 YSYEKL. The CDR3 runs 15 residues. CDR3 nucleotide sequence: TGCGCCAGCACCCCGCAGGGGTTCGTGAACACTGAAGCTTTCTTT. This translates into CASTPQGFVNTEAFF.

V is TRBV6-2 or TRBV6-3 and J is TRBJ2-5; the D gene is possibly TRBD1 (6 bases). The V end was cut by 3 bases, the J end by 1 base, with 18 bases between. Germline loops: CDR1 MNHEY, CDR2 SVGEGT. This CDR3 is 17 amino acids long. CDR3 coding DNA: TGTGCCAGCAGTTATTTGGACAGCCGTACTGTCCAAGAGACCCAGTACTTC. It encodes CASSYLDSRTVQETQYF.

This chain joins TRBV9 and TRBJ2-1; D gene unclear. Germline V gene data show CDR1 as SGDLS and CDR2 as YYNGEE. The CDR3 consists of 14 residues. Trimming took off 0 bases at V and 4 bases at J, with 8 bases between the two ends. Here the CDR3 reads CASSVGGLYNEQFF. The CDR3 DNA follows: TGTGCCAGCAGCGTAGGAGGTCTGTACAATGAGCAGTTCTTC.

In this sample, this clone turned up once. The chain has TRBV5-6 and TRBJ1-1, with TRBD1 matching over 10 bases. V lost 1 base, J lost 1 base, and 10 bases stayed unmatched. The germline V gene encodes CDR1 SGHDT and CDR2 YYEEEE. This CDR3 has 18 residues. CDR3 residues: CASSLPWTGGRENTEAFF. The CDR3 DNA sequence: TGTGCCAGCAGCTTGCCCTGGACAGGGGGTCGGGAGAACACTGAAGCTTTCTTT.

The J gene is TRBJ1-5, the V gene TRBV6-2 or TRBV6-3; 8 bases map to TRBD1. In germline, CDR1 is MNHEY, CDR2 SVGEGT. Germline trimming cut 4 bases from V and 4 bases from J; bases unmatched to any gene: 6. The CDR3 totals 15 residues. Here the CDR3 DNA reads TGTGCCAGCAGTTCGCCTACAGGGGGGAATCAGCCCCAGCATTTT. It specifies CASSSPTGGNQPQHF.

The chain has TRBV3-1 (or the pseudogene TRBV3-2) and TRBJ2-7, with 7 bases that match TRBD1. Per the germline V gene, CDR1 is LGHDT and CDR2 is YNNKEL (reference sequence). This CDR3 comprises 14 residues. V shed 3 bases, J shed 2 bases, and the junction held 4 bases outside the gene matches. Here the CDR3 DNA reads TGTGCCAGCAGCCACCGGGACAGACCCTACGAGCAGTACTTC. It is translated as CASSHRDRPYEQYF.

The V call is TRBV5-1, the J call TRBJ1-1, with D perhaps TRBD1 (6 bases). CDR1 is SGHRS, CDR2 YFSETQ, per germline. V was trimmed by 5 bases and J by 1 base, leaving 9 bases between them. The CDR3 has 13 residues. CDR3 in DNA: TGCGCCAGCAGACGGACAGAGAACACTGAAGCTTTCTTT. This encodes CASRRTENTEAFF.

The chain has TRBV4-1 and TRBJ2-5, with 7 positions matching TRBD1. The CDR3 totals 17 residues. Unmatched junction bases numbered 13, after V lost 5 bases and J lost 1 base. Germline lookup yields CDR1 MGHRA and CDR2 YSYEKL. The CDR3, as DNA: TGCGCCAGCAGCGCGCCCCCGGGACAGAGGATCCAAGAGACCCAGTACTTC. Residues: CASSAPPGQRIQETQYF.

J is TRBJ1-1 and V is TRBV5-4, with a weak D call TRBD1 (6 bases). Germline CDR1 and CDR2: SGHNT and YYREEE (reference sequence). V was trimmed by 6 bases and J by 0 bases, leaving 21 bases between them. The CDR3 extends over 17 amino acids. CDR3 nucleotides: TGTGCCAGCACCAGTGGACAGTCCTTTGGCTTGAACACTGAAGCTTTCTTT. Its protein is CASTSGQSFGLNTEAFF.

The V and J genes are TRBV24-1 and TRBJ1-2, with D uncertain. Trimming removed 2 bases from V and 7 bases from J, with 19 bases in between. The CDR3 length is 16 residues. CDR1 and CDR2 from the germline V gene are KGHDR and SFDVKD. In DNA, the CDR3 is TGTGCCACCAGTGATTCCTCCCCGCGGGGAATAGGTGGCTACACCTTC. This sequence encodes CATSDSSPRGIGGYTF.

This clone was counted a few times. The chain uses TRBV19 and TRBJ1-5, with 9 bases identical to TRBD1. The CDR3 runs 11 residues. Germline V gene lookup returns CDR1 LNHDA and CDR2 SQIVND (reference sequence). Unmatched junction bases numbered 2, after V lost 6 bases and J lost 11 bases. CDR3 nucleotides: TGTGCCAGTAGAGGACAGGGGACCCAGCATTTT. This encodes CASRGQGTQHF.

This chain links TRBV29-1 with TRBJ2-5; 9 bases line up with TRBD2. J lost 6 bases, V lost 4 bases, and 9 bases had no gene match. CDR3 length: 14 residues. Germline assignment: CDR1 SQVTM and CDR2 ANQGSEA. The CDR3 DNA reads as TGCAGCGTTGTGGTAGCGGGAGAACGGAAGACCCAGTACTTC. Its protein is CSVVVAGERKTQYF.

The chain joins TRBV4-1 to TRBJ2-5; D may be TRBD1 (6 bases). There are 14 residues in the CDR3. V lost 5 bases and J lost 5, with 15 bases in between. Germline V CDR1 and CDR2: MGHRA, YSYEKL. The CDR3: CASSTQGGEETQYF. For the CDR3, the DNA is TGCGCCAGCAGCACACAAGGGGGTGAGGAGACCCAGTACTTC.

This chain links TRBV27 with TRBJ2-5; D not certain. V gave up 3 bases and J gave up 2 bases, with 10 bases separating them. The CDR3 spans 14 residues. Germline CDR1 is MNHEY and CDR2 is SMNVEV (reference sequence). In DNA form, the CDR3 reads TGTGCCAGCAGTTTCCTGACAAATCAAGAGACCCAGTACTTC. Amino acid sequence: CASSFLTNQETQYF.

The chain couples TRBV7-6 to TRBJ1-4, with D possibly TRBD1 on 5 matching bases. The CDR3 runs to 20 residues. CDR1 is SGHVS and CDR2 is FNYEAQ in the germline V gene. V was shortened by 7 bases and J by 0 bases, with 27 bases between the two germline ends. CDR3 protein: CASTRRGAGATEPTNEKLFF. The CDR3 DNA reads TGTGCCAGCACCAGAAGGGGAGCGGGAGCTACAGAACCAACTAATGAAAAACTGTTTTTT.

The J gene is TRBJ1-1, the V gene TRBV5-8; 7 bases match TRBD1. The J segment lost 5 bases and the V segment lost 4 bases, leaving 11 bases of the junction unmatched. CDR1 SGHTS and CDR2 YDEGEE come from the germline V gene. The CDR3 is made up of 15 amino acids. Written as DNA, the CDR3 is TGTGCCAGCAGCGATATGAGGAGGGGGCGGACTGAAGCTTTCTTT. Its protein is CASSDMRRGRTEAFF.

The chain is built from TRBV11-2 and TRBJ2-3; no reliable D call. CDR3 size: 13 residues. Between the trimmed V and J ends, which lost 5 bases and 0 bases, there was a span of 6 bases. Germline assignment: CDR1 SGHAT and CDR2 FQNNGV. The DNA for the CDR3 is TGTGCCAGCAGCATGACTAGCACAGATACGCAGTATTTT. Its translation is CASSMTSTDTQYF.

The chain joins TRBV5-6 to TRBJ2-7; 7 bases fit TRBD1. The germline V gene has CDR1 SGHDT and CDR2 YYEEEE. Trimming cost V 5 bases and J 6 bases; bases outside gene matches: 11. The CDR3 is made up of 14 amino acids. The CDR3 loop reads CASSPDRVAPEQYF. As DNA, the CDR3 is TGTGCCAGCAGTCCCGACAGGGTTGCACCCGAGCAGTACTTC.

The gene calls are TRBV7-3 and TRBJ2-1; 10 bases align to TRBD2. V was pared by 5 bases and J by 6 bases, with 19 bases of the junction left unmatched. The CDR3 is made up of 19 amino acids. Germline V gene data show CDR1 as SGHTA and CDR2 as FQGTGA. The DNA for the CDR3 is TGTGCCAGCAGCCGAGGGGCTAGCGGGAGCAGAGGGACAGTCAATGAGCAGTTCTTC. Translating gives CASSRGASGSRGTVNEQFF.

V usage is TRBV6-5 and J usage is TRBJ2-7, with D maybe TRBD1 (6 bases). CDR1 MNHEY and CDR2 SVGAGI come from the germline V gene. V lost 7 bases and J lost 5, with 9 bases in between. This CDR3 region has 11 residues. The CDR3 reads CASTYRDEQYF. As DNA, the CDR3 is TGTGCCAGCACATACAGGGACGAGCAGTACTTC.

V and J are TRBV28 and TRBJ2-2; 11 nucleotides match TRBD2. Germline lookup yields CDR1 MDHEN and CDR2 SYDVKM. The CDR3 loop spans 15 amino acids. The junction had 5 bases not matched to a gene; V was cut back by 6 bases and J by 5 bases. Written as DNA, the CDR3 is TGTGCCAGCAGACCTAGCGGGAGGCCAACCGGGGAGCTGTTTTTT. This sequence encodes CASRPSGRPTGELFF.

The rearrangement uses TRBV5-6 and TRBJ2-2; 7 bases are a match to TRBD1. The J segment lost 2 bases and the V segment lost 1 base, leaving 8 bases of the junction unmatched. The CDR3 spans 17 residues. CDR1 SGHDT and CDR2 YYEEEE come from the germline V gene. The CDR3 coding sequence is TGTGCCAGCAGCTTGTCGGTACACAGGGGCAACACCGGGGAGCTGTTTTTT. This gives the protein CASSLSVHRGNTGELFF.

This chain joins TRBV28 and TRBJ2-7; 8 bases align to TRBD2. Germline CDR1 reads MDHEN; CDR2 reads SYDVKM. This CDR3 spans 12 amino acids. V lost 10 bases and J lost 6; bases outside the gene matches: 8. Written as DNA, the CDR3 is TGTGCCACCCCGGGGCTAGCGGGCGAGCAGTACTTC. It encodes CATPGLAGEQYF.

The genes are TRBV9 and TRBJ1-2; 10 bases line up with TRBD1. V lost 3 bases to trimming and J lost 6 bases; unmatched junction nucleotides: 8. CDR1 is SGDLS, CDR2 YYNGEE, per germline. CDR3 length: 15 residues. The CDR3: CASSGRDRGPDGYTF. The CDR3 nucleotides read TGTGCCAGCAGCGGCCGGGACAGGGGACCTGATGGCTACACCTTC.

The chain's CDR3 is CASSPRQGNTEAFF. In nucleotides, the CDR3 is TGTGCCAGCAGCCCTCGACAGGGGAACACTGAAGCTTTCTTT. The V call is TRBV9, the J call TRBJ1-1, with TRBD1 identical over 7 bases. This CDR3 comprises 14 residues. With 4 bases clipped from V and 1 base from J, the junction kept 4 bases outside the gene matches. Germline lookup yields CDR1 SGDLS and CDR2 YYNGEE.